This is a list of T cell receptor beta chains from one sample in a study. TCRdb re-derived calls from the RT-PCR reads in MiXCR, one entry per CDR3 protein. The data contain more than 600,000 distinct CDR3 sequences, 11% to 15% of them singletons. The source material was memory CD4+ T cells from blood. These receptors all stem from a female donor in good health, serving as a healthy control. Both conserved end residues are trimmed from each CDR3. Fields, in order: D gene, J gene, V gene, CDR3 protein. D genes are given only for firm matches.

>TRBD1|TRBJ2-3|TRBV20-1
SARGGTGLGTQY
>TRBD1|TRBJ1-2|TRBV6-2/TRBV6-3
ASTRTGAAYGYT
>TRBD1|TRBJ1-2|TRBV12-3/TRBV12-4
ASSGEDRGYGYT
>.|TRBJ2-5|TRBV4-2
ASSQDPREETQY
>TRBD1|TRBJ1-1|TRBV7-3
ASSLWATGGGFDTEAF
>.|TRBJ1-1|TRBV5-1
ASSSMKTDSYTEAF
>.|TRBJ2-1|TRBV24-1
ATSETSGFTYNEQF
>TRBD2|TRBJ2-2|TRBV20-1
SARAMAGGRANTGELF
>.|TRBJ1-1|TRBV20-1
SARDLTPNTEAF
>TRBD2|TRBJ2-3|TRBV20-1
SARRLGGGAGVDTQY
>TRBD1|TRBJ1-6|TRBV7-9
ASSQGQGTYNSPLH
>TRBD2|TRBJ2-5|TRBV7-2
ASSSVAGVGETQY
>.|TRBJ2-5|TRBV5-5
ASSRLVVETQY
>.|TRBJ1-5|TRBV7-2
ASSLASGFSNQPQH
>.|TRBJ1-1|TRBV5-1
ASFWALENTEAF
>.|TRBJ2-5|TRBV20-1
SARDSVKGTQY
>TRBD1|TRBJ1-1|TRBV29-1
SVEQGVNTEAF
>.|TRBJ2-1|TRBV12-3/TRBV12-4
ASSLRSGTINSYLGEQF
>TRBD2|TRBJ2-3|TRBV20-1
SAMAREGDTDTQY
>.|TRBJ2-7|TRBV3-1
ASSQASGPEQY
>.|TRBJ2-6|TRBV6-6
ASSYSARGANVLT
>TRBD2|TRBJ2-3|TRBV7-2
ASRSGLAGRSPDTQY
>TRBD1|TRBJ1-1|TRBV7-2
ASSSRDRGRAEAF
>TRBD1|TRBJ1-3|TRBV11-1
ASSARTGEGNTIY
>TRBD2|TRBJ2-1|TRBV7-9
ASSSKSGGESSYNEQF
>.|TRBJ2-6|TRBV4-3
ASSQDVRGLSSGANVLT
>TRBD1|TRBJ1-2|TRBV28
ASSPQGPRGYT
>TRBD2|TRBJ2-7|TRBV25-1
ASSDQREFSHEQY
>.|TRBJ2-3|TRBV5-1
ASKEGLLGTDTQY
>.|TRBJ1-2|TRBV7-9
ASSLGQENYGYT
>.|TRBJ1-1|TRBV12-3/TRBV12-4
ASTSRSAEAF
>.|TRBJ2-6|TRBV5-1
ASSLEVQGYSGANVLT
>.|TRBJ2-3|TRBV20-1
SASLSGSTDTQY
>.|TRBJ2-1|TRBV6-6
ASSPLLVTRGLNEQF
>.|TRBJ2-3|TRBV5-1
ASSLYDPSTDTQY
>TRBD1|TRBJ2-7|TRBV20-1
SGGTGFSYEQY
>.|TRBJ1-6|TRBV20-1
SATRGPDYNSPLH
>.|TRBJ2-7|TRBV28
ASRPTDLSEQY
>TRBD1|TRBJ1-1|TRBV19
ASRLSGTGANTEAF
>.|TRBJ1-6|TRBV10-3
ASGGGSSYNSPLH
>TRBD1|TRBJ2-2|TRBV20-1
SARPGQGTLELF
>TRBD2|TRBJ2-1|TRBV9
ASSPRGEPFYNEQF
>.|TRBJ1-1|TRBV10-3
AISRENVGAF
>TRBD2|TRBJ2-3|TRBV29-1
SVEGLAGSTDTQY
>.|TRBJ2-1|TRBV9
ASSVSSGNNEQF
>.|TRBJ2-1|TRBV7-9
ASSLQDFVGEF
>TRBD1|TRBJ2-1|TRBV10-3
AISEDRGRDNEQF
>TRBD1|TRBJ1-1|TRBV20-1
SANGQEAFGDTEAF
>.|TRBJ2-7|TRBV18
ASSPGDAYEQY
>TRBD1|TRBJ2-1|TRBV5-6
ASSGRDRGGNEQF
>TRBD1|TRBJ1-2|TRBV24-1
ATSLDRGLGYT
>TRBD2|TRBJ2-7|TRBV12-3/TRBV12-4
ASRYSGGDYEQY
>TRBD2|TRBJ2-3|TRBV29-1
SVGGLAGADTQY
>TRBD1|TRBJ1-1|TRBV6-1
HARQTGGGNTEAF
>.|TRBJ2-7|TRBV5-1
ASSSPGRNEQY
>TRBD2|TRBJ2-5|TRBV7-2
ASSSRTSGGVWTQY
>TRBD2|TRBJ2-4|TRBV6-1
ASLGGSLRNIQY
>.|TRBJ1-2|TRBV20-1
SAHTGTVYGYT
>.|TRBJ2-1|TRBV7-7
ASSPGGAVSNEQF